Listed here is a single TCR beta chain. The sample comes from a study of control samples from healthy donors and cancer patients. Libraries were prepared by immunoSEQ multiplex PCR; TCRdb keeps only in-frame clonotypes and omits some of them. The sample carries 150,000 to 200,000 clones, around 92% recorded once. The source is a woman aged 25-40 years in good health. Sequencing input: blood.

The CDR3 loop reads CASSPIQTGSYEQYF. The CDR3 DNA sequence: TGTGCCAGCAGCCCTATCCAGACTGGCTCCTACGAGCAGTACTTC. V usage is TRBV7-7 and J usage is TRBJ2-7, with D hard to call. Germline V gene sequence: CDR1 SSHAT, CDR2 FNYEAQ (reference sequence). Deletions cut 5 bases from V and 0 bases from J, with 14 bases between. The CDR3 extends over 15 amino acids.